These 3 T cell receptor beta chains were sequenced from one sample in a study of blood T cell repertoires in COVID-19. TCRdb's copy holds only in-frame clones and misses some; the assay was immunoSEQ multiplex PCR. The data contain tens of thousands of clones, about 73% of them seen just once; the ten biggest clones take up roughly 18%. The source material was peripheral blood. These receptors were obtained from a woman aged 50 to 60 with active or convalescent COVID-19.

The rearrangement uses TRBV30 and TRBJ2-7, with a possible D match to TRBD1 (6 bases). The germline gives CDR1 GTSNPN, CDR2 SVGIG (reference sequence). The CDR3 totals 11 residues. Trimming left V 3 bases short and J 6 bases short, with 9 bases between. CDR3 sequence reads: CAWSGTREQYF. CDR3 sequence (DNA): TGTGCCTGGAGCGGGACACGCGAGCAGTACTTC. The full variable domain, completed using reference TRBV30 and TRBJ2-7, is SQTIHQWPATLVQPVGSPLSLECTVEGTSNPNLYWYRQAAGRGLQLLFYSVGIGQISSEVPQNLSASRPQDRQFILSSKKLLLSDSGFYLCAWSGTREQYFGPGTRLTVT.

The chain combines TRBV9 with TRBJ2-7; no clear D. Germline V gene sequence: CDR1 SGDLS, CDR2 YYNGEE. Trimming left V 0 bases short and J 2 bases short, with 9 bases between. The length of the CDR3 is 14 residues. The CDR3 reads CASSVGLNTYEQYF. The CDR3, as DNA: TGTGCCAGCAGCGTAGGACTGAATACCTACGAGCAGTACTTC.

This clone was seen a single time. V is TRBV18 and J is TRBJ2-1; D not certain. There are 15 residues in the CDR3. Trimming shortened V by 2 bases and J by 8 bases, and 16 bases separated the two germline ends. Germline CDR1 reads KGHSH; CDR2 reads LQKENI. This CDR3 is CASSPSQNRRDEQFF. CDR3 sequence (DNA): TGTGCCAGCTCACCATCCCAGAATCGTCGGGATGAGCAGTTCTTC.